This T cell receptor (beta chain) is from a study of identical twins. CDR3 length: 16 residues. Germline V lookup: CDR1 SGHDT, CDR2 YYEEEE. J was trimmed by 5 bases and V by 5 bases; bases with no gene match: 13. MiXCR was run by TCRdb on the 5' RACE reads, yielding one entry per CDR3 protein. The data show more than 600,000 distinct CDR3 sequences, with 15% to 20% seen just once and roughly 14% held by the top ten. These data were also filed under a second study, of T cells expressing NK-cell markers. As that study records: Of eight sequenced donors, seven were HCMV-seropositive and one HCMV-seronegative.

The receptor was isolated from a woman between 18 and 29 years old in good health. The chain has TRBV5-6 and TRBJ1-5, with TRBD1 matching over 7 bases. The specimen was PBMCs. In nucleotides, the CDR3 is TGTGCCAGCAGTTCCTTCCGACAGGGCCCAGATCAGCCCCAGCATTTT. Its protein product is CASSSFRQGPDQPQHF.